This T cell receptor beta chain was retrieved from a study of vaccination effects on CD4 cells after COVID-19. Antigen-specific CD4+ T cells were expanded (with viral peptide pools) by the ViraFEST assay ahead of sequencing. The culture ran for approximately 10 days, and then CD4+ T cells were isolated. Participants got two doses of BNT162b2 or mRNA-1273 vaccine. General study points: Clones from infection and from vaccination both contracted markedly late after vaccination.

This clone was counted only a few times. Its target is not known. CDR3 length equals 14 residues. V shed 0 bases and J shed 8 bases, with 10 bases lying between them. The V gene's germline CDR1 is MNHEY and CDR2 SVGAGI. Clones were read by immunoSEQ multiplex PCR, and TCRdb kept only the in-frame ones, dropping some. The profile shows 25,000 to 35,000 clones, roughly 80% of them singletons. The chain recombines TRBV6-5 with TRBJ2-2; D not certain. The sequence was obtained from a human donor who received a COVID-19 vaccine. Some clones in this sample may be carry-over from other donors' samples. This material consisted of CD4+ T cells from PBMCs cultured with SARS-CoV-2 spike peptides, taken after COVID-19 vaccination. The CDR3 coding sequence is TGTGCCAGCAGTTACTCCCCAGTGCGGGGGGAGCTGTTTTTT. Its translation is CASSYSPVRGELFF.